These 3 T cell receptor beta chains were sequenced from one sample in a study of T-cell reconstitution after alpha-beta-depleted transplantation in children. Unique molecular identifiers were incorporated when the TCRbeta library was constructed. TCRdb called the PCR reads again in MiXCR, with one record for every CDR3 protein. The repertoire consists of 300,000 to 400,000 distinct CDR3 sequences, with roughly 15% occurring once and the leading ten covering 4.3%. Sample: PBMCs, taken from the stem cell graft. All receptors derive from a human donor who donated a stem cell graft to a child with Fanconi anemia.

The sample holds a few counts of this clonotype. The chain carries TRBV12-3 or TRBV12-4 and TRBJ1-1; D remains ambiguous. V shed 2 bases and J shed 5 bases, with 12 bases lying between them. The length of the CDR3 is 14 residues. The CDR3 sequence is CASSLTGRYTEAFF. The CDR3 coding sequence is TGTGCCAGCAGTTTAACCGGGAGGTATACTGAAGCTTTCTTT.

This clonotype has only a few counts. The chain joins TRBV7-4 to TRBJ2-5; TRBD1 is a possible D gene (5 bases). The germline V and J ends were trimmed by 1 base and 5 bases, with 14 bases remaining between them. The CDR3 is 15 residues long. From germline, CDR1 is SGHVT and CDR2 SQSDAQ. The CDR3 nucleotides read TGTGCCAGCAGCTTAGGGGTCAGGCCAGGGGAGACCCAGTACTTC. Translated: CASSLGVRPGETQYF. Together with reference TRBV7-4 and TRBJ2-5, the CDR3 gives the full variable domain: GAGVSQSPRYKVAKRGRDVALRCDSISGHVTLYWYRQTLGQGSEVLTYSQSDAQRDKSGRPSGRFSAERPERSVSTLKIQRTEQGDSAVYLCASSLGVRPGETQYFGPGTRLLVL.

The rearrangement uses TRBV10-3 and TRBJ1-3; no clear D gene. V gave up 6 bases and J gave up 3 bases, with 12 bases separating them. The CDR3 runs 14 residues. Germline V gene sequence: CDR1 ENHRY, CDR2 SYGVKD. The CDR3 DNA is TGTGCCATCAGGGATGGCCGCGATGGAAACACCATATATTTT. This translates into CAIRDGRDGNTIYF.